The 13 T cell receptor beta chains below come from one sample, sequenced in a study of cytomegalovirus exposure and HLA in healthy donors. The PCR made use of 60 Vbeta and 13 Jbeta primers. Measured with immunoSEQ multiplex PCR; TCRdb has only the in-frame clones, and not every one. This sample yields more than 85,000 clones, of which around 75% are seen a single time; 6.5% to 8.5% belongs to the top ten. The source material was PBMCs. The receptors come from a young man in good health and CMV-seropositive.

The V call is TRBV5-4, the J call TRBJ2-3; 15 bases are a match to TRBD2. J lost 6 bases, V lost 2 bases, and 10 bases had no gene match. There are 18 residues in the CDR3. From germline, CDR1 is SGHNT and CDR2 YYREEE (reference sequence). The CDR3 bases are TGTGCCAGCAGCTTAGGACTAGCGGGGGGGCGGGGGCAGGATACGCAGTATTTT. This codes for CASSLGLAGGRGQDTQYF. Full variable domain (outside the CDR3, taken from reference TRBV5-4 and TRBJ2-3): ETGVTQSPTHLIKTRGQQVTLRCSSQSGHNTVSWYQQALGQGPQFIFQYYREEENGRGNFPPRFSGLQFPNYSSELNVNALELDDSALYLCASSLGLAGGRGQDTQYFGPGTRLTVL.

The chain couples TRBV28 to TRBJ1-3, with D perhaps TRBD1 (5 bases). Deletions cut 5 bases from V and 9 bases from J, with 23 bases between. Per the germline V gene, CDR1 is MDHEN and CDR2 is SYDVKM. This CDR3 has 16 residues. CDR3 region: CASSPPDSRPGGTIYF. CDR3 bases: TGTGCCAGCAGTCCCCCCGACAGCCGCCCCGGGGGCACCATATATTTT. Full variable domain (outside the CDR3, taken from reference TRBV28 and TRBJ1-3): DVKVTQSSRYLVKRTGEKVFLECVQDMDHENMFWYRQDPGLGLRLIYFSYDVKMKEKGDIPEGYSVSREKKERFSLILESASTNQTSMYLCASSPPDSRPGGTIYFGEGSWLTVV.

The rearrangement links TRBV5-1 to TRBJ2-7; 7 bases fit TRBD1. The CDR3 totals 12 residues. CDR1 SGHRS and CDR2 YFSETQ come from the germline V gene. Germline trimming cut 4 bases from V and 7 bases from J; bases unmatched to any gene: 5. CDR3 nucleotides: TGCGCCAGCAGCAAAGACAGGGAGGAGCAGTACTTC. The encoded protein is CASSKDREEQYF.

The J gene is TRBJ1-5, the V gene TRBV18; D remains ambiguous. This CDR3 is 15 amino acids long. Trimming took off 2 bases at V and 7 bases at J, with 15 bases between the two ends. From germline, CDR1 is KGHSH and CDR2 LQKENI. The CDR3 nucleotides are TGTGCCAGCTCACCAGCGGGTGCGGGTAGCCAGCCCCAGCATTTT. This codes for CASSPAGAGSQPQHF.

The chain is built from TRBV4-3 and TRBJ2-3; TRBD1 is a possible D gene (5 bases). From germline, CDR1 is LGHNA and CDR2 YSLEER. The CDR3 sequence is 16 residues long. Trimming stripped 3 bases from V and 1 base from J, with 14 bases between. CDR3 coding DNA: TGCGCCAGCAGCCAGGGTTGGACACCAGGCACAGATACGCAGTATTTT. Translation gives CASSQGWTPGTDTQYF.

V gene TRBV5-1 combines with J gene TRBJ2-2, with a tentative D call TRBD1 (5 bases). V was shortened by 0 bases and J by 6 bases, with 6 bases between the two germline ends. Germline CDR1 reads SGHRS; CDR2 reads YFSETQ. The CDR3 is 13 amino acids. The CDR3 region is CASSLGGAGELFF. The DNA of the CDR3 is TGCGCCAGCAGCTTGGGGGGCGCCGGGGAGCTGTTTTTT.

The V gene is TRBV5-4, the J gene TRBJ1-2; maybe TRBD1 (5 bases). The V gene lost 0 bases and the J gene lost 7 bases, with 10 bases spanning the gap. The germline gives CDR1 SGHNT, CDR2 YYREEE (reference sequence). This CDR3 spans 13 amino acids. CDR3 sequence reads: CASSLGRESGYTF. DNA for the CDR3: TGTGCCAGCAGCTTGGGCAGGGAAAGTGGCTACACCTTC. Combining the CDR3 with reference TRBV5-4 and TRBJ1-2 gives the whole variable domain ETGVTQSPTHLIKTRGQQVTLRCSSQSGHNTVSWYQQALGQGPQFIFQYYREEENGRGNFPPRFSGLQFPNYSSELNVNALELDDSALYLCASSLGRESGYTFGSGTRLTVV.

The gene calls are TRBV19 and TRBJ1-1; D unclear. This CDR3 comprises 14 residues. The ends were cut back, 1 base at V and 1 base at J, with 7 bases in the middle. CDR1 is LNHDA and CDR2 is SQIVND in the germline V gene (reference sequence). In DNA form, the CDR3 reads TGTGCCAGTAGTATAGGACACTGGAACACTGAAGCTTTCTTT. Encoded protein: CASSIGHWNTEAFF.

The chain carries TRBV28 and TRBJ1-3, with D maybe TRBD1 (5 bases). This CDR3 has 14 residues. Looked up from germline, CDR1 is MDHEN and CDR2 is SYDVKM. Deletions cut 7 bases from V and 8 bases from J, with 18 bases between. CDR3 nucleotides: TGTGCCAGCAAGGTTGGAGGGGCGAGTGACACCATATATTTT. Its protein is CASKVGGASDTIYF.

This clone was observed once. This sequence joins TRBV7-9 and TRBJ1-3; tentatively, D is TRBD1 (6 bases). V lost 5 bases and J 2 bases, leaving 13 bases between the germline ends. Per germline, CDR1 SEHNR and CDR2 FQNEAQ (reference sequence). The CDR3 consists of 15 residues. CDR3 coding DNA: TGTGCCAGCAGCCCAGGGGTTTCAGCTGGAAACACCATATATTTT. It translates to CASSPGVSAGNTIYF.

The chain links TRBV4-3 to TRBJ1-6; 11 positions agree with TRBD1. Germline-derived CDR1 and CDR2 are LGHNA and YSLEER. V trimming: 0 bases; J trimming: 9 bases; junction bases outside the gene matches: 1. CDR3 size: 15 residues. This chain's CDR3 is CASSQEGTGGSPLHF. The CDR3 DNA reads as TGCGCCAGCAGCCAAGAAGGGACAGGGGGTTCACCCCTCCACTTT.

The chain couples TRBV5-4 to TRBJ2-7, with D maybe TRBD2 (5 bases). This CDR3 spans 14 amino acids. Trimming left V 0 bases short and J 9 bases short, with 16 bases between. Germline loops: CDR1 SGHNT, CDR2 YYREEE (reference sequence). CDR3 bases: TGTGCCAGCAGCTTGGGGGCGGCGGGTGGTGGGCAGTACTTC. Translating gives CASSLGAAGGGQYF.

This sequence joins TRBV7-8 and TRBJ1-2, with D perhaps TRBD1 (6 bases). Germline assignment: CDR1 SGHVS and CDR2 FQNEAQ. Trimming shortened V by 4 bases and J by 8 bases, and 17 bases separated the two germline ends. The CDR3 has 14 residues. Here the CDR3 DNA reads TGTGCCAGCAGCTCGCGGACAGTAGCTCGCGGCTACACCTTC. This sequence encodes CASSSRTVARGYTF.